These 32 T cell receptor beta chains share one sample of origin, sequenced in a study of T-cell memory formation after mild COVID-19 (dated by TCRdb to about 2021). Library preparation employed 5' RACE. Sequenced on an Illumina NovaSeq 6000. TCRdb reanalyzed the raw reads on its own, using fastp at Q25 for trimming and MiXCR for clone calling, and kept in-frame beta chains. All rows with the same CDR3 protein become a single entry with the most common DNA and genes. This sample gives more than 450,000 distinct CDR3 sequences in total; about a sixth of them show up just once. The ten top clones hold 12% of the sample. Sequencing used PBMCs or a T cell subset sorted from them (not recorded which). The receptors derive from an adult woman who had mild COVID-19 (a few samples of this study predate the infection). The sample titles of this study are shuffled in the database, so cell type and time point are left out; the donor was told from shared clones.

The chain uses TRBV28 and TRBJ1-5; unclear D gene. In germline, CDR1 is MDHEN, CDR2 SYDVKM. This CDR3 region has 15 residues. V was shortened by 8 bases and J by 0 bases, with 14 bases between the two germline ends. CDR3 coding DNA: TGTGCCAGCGGACGCCTGGCCCTTAGCAATCAGCCCCAGCATTTT. Translating gives CASGRLALSNQPQHF.

This clonotype was counted at least ten times. This chain links TRBV12-3 or TRBV12-4 with TRBJ2-1; 12 bases map to TRBD2. J gave up 7 bases and V 4 bases, and 5 bases lay outside the gene matches. The CDR3 covers 15 residues. For the CDR3, the DNA is TGTGCCAGCAGTTGGACTAGCGGGGCCTTAAATGAGCAGTTCTTC. It translates to CASSWTSGALNEQFF.

The V gene is TRBV12-3 or TRBV12-4, the J gene TRBJ1-1, with 7 bases matching TRBD1. Trimming took 3 bases from V and 7 from J; bases not matched to a gene: 8. This CDR3 contains 14 residues. In nucleotides, the CDR3 is TGTGCCAGCAGTTTCTCCGGGACAGCTAGTGAAGCTTTCTTT. Protein: CASSFSGTASEAFF.

This clonotype was observed a few times. V and J are TRBV3-1 and TRBJ1-2; D gene unclear. There are 15 residues in the CDR3. Germline values: CDR1 LGHDT, CDR2 YNNKEL (reference sequence). The V end was cut by 1 base, the J end by 4 bases, with 13 bases between. CDR3 nucleotides: TGTGCCAGCAGCCAAGGCATTGAGTACGCCTATGGCTACACCTTC. This codes for CASSQGIEYAYGYTF.

This CDR3 reads CASSYNSLGTEAFF. In DNA form, the CDR3 reads TGTGCCAGCAGTTACAACAGCTTGGGCACTGAAGCTTTCTTT. The genes are TRBV6-2 or TRBV6-3 and TRBJ1-1, with D hard to call. This CDR3 spans 14 amino acids. Per germline, CDR1 MNHEY and CDR2 SVGEGT. V lost 2 bases and J 4 bases, leaving 11 bases between the germline ends.

Remarks on this clonotype: Its ends do not fully match the called genes, so a read error is possible. The chain couples TRBV7-8 to TRBJ2-1; 7 nucleotides align to TRBD2. CDR1 is SGHVS and CDR2 is FQNEAQ in the germline V gene. The length of the CDR3 is 15 residues. CDR3 sequence: CASSLASGAYKEQFF. In DNA, the CDR3 is TGTGCCAGCAGCTTAGCGAGCGGGGCCTACAAGGAGCAGTTCTTC.

The chain uses TRBV4-1 and TRBJ2-7; 11 bases map to TRBD1. The trim removed 0 bases at V and 1 base at J, leaving 2 bases unmatched. Germline values: CDR1 MGHRA, CDR2 YSYEKL. The CDR3 loop spans 16 amino acids. The chain's CDR3 is CASSQEWDRGSYEQYF. The CDR3 region has the DNA TGCGCCAGCAGCCAAGAGTGGGACAGGGGGTCCTACGAGCAGTACTTC.

The rearrangement uses TRBV5-4 and TRBJ1-1; possible D gene TRBD1, 6 bases. The germline V and J ends were trimmed by 4 bases and 4 bases, with 17 bases remaining between them. The CDR3 has 15 amino acids. Germline V gives CDR1 SGHNT, CDR2 YYREEE (reference sequence). The CDR3 DNA reads TGTGCCAGCAGCCTCCCGGGGGGCGAGGCCACTGAAGCTTTCTTT. Translating gives CASSLPGGEATEAFF.

This clonotype was counted only a few times. The V call is TRBV3-1, the J call TRBJ1-2; no clear D gene. V lost 0 bases and J lost 10, with 9 bases in between. This CDR3 region has 12 residues. The V gene's germline CDR1 is LGHDT and CDR2 YNNKEL (reference sequence). The CDR3 nucleotides are TGTGCCAGCAGCCAAGATCCATTTGTCTACACCTTC. It is translated as CASSQDPFVYTF. Supplemented by reference TRBV3-1 and TRBJ1-2, the full variable domain reads DTAVSQTPKYLVTQMGNDKSIKCEQNLGHDTMYWYKQDSKKFLKIMFSYNNKELIINETVPNRFSPKSPDKAHLNLHINSLELGDSAVYFCASSQDPFVYTFGSGTRLTVV.

The V and J genes are TRBV7-8 and TRBJ2-7; 8 positions agree with TRBD1. The CDR3 runs to 16 residues. The junction had 14 bases not matched to a gene; V was cut back by 7 bases and J by 3 bases. The germline V gene encodes CDR1 SGHVS and CDR2 FQNEAQ. CDR3 in DNA: TGTGCCAGCAACTACAGGCTTGGACAGGGACACTACGAGCAGTACTTC. This sequence encodes CASNYRLGQGHYEQYF.

Many counts were recorded for this clonotype. Compared with germline, one end of the junction differs, possibly owing to a read error. The chain carries TRBV7-7 and TRBJ2-1; a possible D gene is TRBD1 (5 bases). The CDR3 is 14 amino acids. The germline V gene has CDR1 SSHAT and CDR2 FNYEAQ (reference sequence). This CDR3 is CASSPRADYNEQFF. CDR3 sequence (DNA): TGTGCTAGCAGCCCCAGGGCGGATTACAATGAGCAGTTCTTC.

The chain has TRBV4-3 and TRBJ2-3; TRBD1 matches 9 bases. CDR1 is LGHNA, CDR2 YSLEER, per germline. After removal of 4 bases from V and 5 bases from J, the junction contained 7 bases not matched to a gene. The CDR3 sequence is 15 residues long. DNA of the CDR3: TGCGCCAGCAGCCCAGGACAGGGGAGAGGAGATACGCAGTATTTT. Amino acids: CASSPGQGRGDTQYF.

The chain is built from TRBV6-1 and TRBJ2-3, with 8 bases fitting TRBD1. The CDR3 runs to 18 residues. Unmatched junction bases numbered 21, after V lost 10 bases and J lost 3 bases. Germline CDR1 and CDR2: MNHNS and SASEGT. CDR3: CATQVRADRASVTDTQYF. CDR3 in DNA: TGTGCCACCCAGGTCAGAGCGGACAGGGCGTCGGTGACAGATACGCAGTATTTT.

This rearrangement joins TRBV7-6 to TRBJ2-2; 11 nucleotides agree with TRBD2. V trimming: 5 bases; J trimming: 1 base; junction bases outside the gene matches: 3. Germline lookup yields CDR1 SGHVS and CDR2 FNYEAQ. There are 16 residues in the CDR3. The CDR3 region has the DNA TGTGCCAGCAGCACCGGGACTAGCGGGAACACCGGGGAGCTGTTTTTT. Its protein is CASSTGTSGNTGELFF.

This clonotype has ten or more counts. The V and J genes are TRBV7-2 and TRBJ2-5; D call uncertain. The CDR3 contains 14 residues. Germline CDR1 is SGHTA and CDR2 is FQGNSA. V was clipped by 1 base and J by 8 bases, with 14 bases between them. CDR3 DNA: TGTGCCAGCAGCTTAGATGCAGTCAAGAGTACCCAGTACTTC. It is translated as CASSLDAVKSTQYF.

The chain is built from TRBV10-3 and TRBJ2-7; 13 nucleotides agree with TRBD2. After removal of 8 bases from V and 3 bases from J, the junction contained 1 base not matched to a gene. This CDR3 comprises 13 residues. The germline V gene has CDR1 ENHRY and CDR2 SYGVKD. CDR3 nucleotide sequence: TGTGCCATCCGGACTAGCGGGGGCTACGAGCAGTACTTC. It yields the protein CAIRTSGGYEQYF.

This clonotype showed up just a few times. V usage is TRBV3-1 and J usage is TRBJ2-7; 8 bases line up with TRBD1. V dropped 0 bases and J dropped 6; count of bases not matched to a gene: 13. The V gene's germline CDR1 is LGHDT and CDR2 YNNKEL (reference sequence). The CDR3 sequence is 17 residues long. CDR3 coding DNA: TGTGCCAGCAGCCAAGATGGGATCGGGACAGGATCCCCCGAGCAGTACTTC. Protein sequence: CASSQDGIGTGSPEQYF.

This clonotype was seen a handful of times. The chain couples TRBV7-9 to TRBJ2-7; 9 nucleotides align to TRBD2. CDR1 is SEHNR and CDR2 is FQNEAQ in the germline V gene (reference sequence). The CDR3 is made up of 17 amino acids. V was clipped by 1 base and J by 0 bases; unmatched bases: 7. The CDR3 loop is CASSLVASGAFSYEQYF. In DNA, the CDR3 is TGTGCCAGCAGCTTAGTAGCTAGCGGGGCGTTCTCCTACGAGCAGTACTTC.

The V gene is TRBV7-9, the J gene TRBJ1-1; possible D gene TRBD1, 6 bases. The CDR3 is 17 amino acids. Trimming shortened V by 5 bases and J by 2 bases, and 21 bases separated the two germline ends. Germline V gives CDR1 SEHNR, CDR2 FQNEAQ (reference sequence). CDR3 nucleotide sequence: TGTGCCAGCAGCACGCTACAGGGAAGGTCTCCAAACACTGAAGCTTTCTTT. This translates into CASSTLQGRSPNTEAFF.

This clonotype was seen at least ten times. The chain is built from TRBV12-3 or TRBV12-4 and TRBJ2-6, with TRBD1 identical over 7 bases. The junction had 2 bases not matched to a gene; V was cut back by 6 bases and J by 0 bases. The CDR3 sequence is 15 residues long. CDR3: CASSRDSSGANVLTF. The CDR3 DNA reads as TGTGCCAGCAGCCGGGACAGCTCTGGGGCCAACGTCCTGACTTTC.

This rearrangement joins TRBV29-1 to TRBJ1-2; 8 nucleotides align to TRBD1. The CDR3 length is 13 residues. Trimming removed 3 bases from V and 8 bases from J; junction bases left unmatched: 8. Germline V gene sequence: CDR1 SQVTM, CDR2 ANQGSEA. Here the CDR3 reads CSVEQGAVRGYTF. The CDR3 DNA reads TGCAGCGTTGAGCAGGGGGCAGTCAGGGGCTACACCTTC.

The chain is built from TRBV18 and TRBJ2-3; 10 bases align to TRBD2. CDR3 length: 16 amino acids. After removal of 1 base from V and 3 bases from J, the junction contained 4 bases not matched to a gene. CDR1 and CDR2 (germline): KGHSH, LQKENI. This CDR3 is CASSPRLAGATDTQYF. The CDR3 nucleotides are TGTGCCAGCTCACCACGGCTAGCGGGAGCAACAGATACGCAGTATTTT.

The rearrangement joins TRBV6-5 to TRBJ2-1; TRBD2 agrees at 9 bases. The CDR3 extends over 13 amino acids. V trimming: 2 bases; J trimming: 16 bases; junction bases outside the gene matches: 9. Germline CDR1 and CDR2: MNHEY and SVGAGI. The CDR3 is CASSYGAGGGFFF. CDR3 coding DNA: TGTGCCAGCAGTTACGGCGCGGGAGGGGGGTTTTTCTTC.

The chain combines TRBV5-1 with TRBJ2-3; 11 bases map to TRBD2. The CDR3 totals 16 residues. The germline V gene has CDR1 SGHRS and CDR2 YFSETQ. Unmatched junction bases numbered 5, after V lost 5 bases and J lost 0 bases. For the CDR3, the DNA is TGCGCCAGCAGTAGGGGACTAGCGGAGAGCACAGATACGCAGTATTTT. Translation: CASSRGLAESTDTQYF.

In its sample, this clonotype was seen a few times. The rearrangement joins TRBV3-1 to TRBJ2-5; TRBD1 matches 7 bases. V lost 1 base, J lost 4 bases, and 6 bases stayed unmatched. CDR3 length: 15 amino acids. The germline gives CDR1 LGHDT, CDR2 YNNKEL (reference sequence). The CDR3 DNA reads TGTGCCAGCAGCCAAGCACAGGGGCGGCGAGAGACCCAGTACTTC. Encoded protein: CASSQAQGRRETQYF.

This clonotype was found many times. The rearrangement uses TRBV7-3 and TRBJ2-5; a weak D match, TRBD2 (6 bases). The V end was cut by 0 bases, the J end by 4 bases, with 12 bases between. Germline V gene lookup returns CDR1 SGHTA and CDR2 FQGTGA. This CDR3 region has 15 residues. The CDR3 spells CASSLTAGSRETQYF. DNA for the CDR3: TGTGCCAGCAGCTTAACGGCCGGGAGTCGAGAGACCCAGTACTTC.

The chain links TRBV9 to TRBJ2-1; D ambiguous. V was pared by 3 bases and J by 5 bases, with 12 bases between. This CDR3 region has 14 residues. Germline V lookup: CDR1 SGDLS, CDR2 YYNGEE. CDR3: CASSGPVFNNEQFF. The CDR3, as DNA: TGTGCCAGCAGCGGCCCGGTCTTTAACAATGAGCAGTTCTTC.

This chain links TRBV18 with TRBJ2-7; 7 bases agree with TRBD1. The V segment lost 5 bases and the J segment 4 bases; nucleotides outside the gene matches: 11. There are 15 residues in the CDR3. Germline CDR1 and CDR2: KGHSH and LQKENI. CDR3 in DNA: TGTGCCAGCTCATCCTCGACAGGGAGCGGATACGAGCAGTACTTC. Translated, it gives CASSSSTGSGYEQYF. Looking up the rest from reference TRBV18 and TRBJ2-7 gives the full variable domain: NAGVMQNPRHLVRRRGQEARLRCSPMKGHSHVYWYRQLPEEGLKFMVYLQKENIIDESGMPKERFSAEFPKEGPSILRIQQVVRGDSAAYFCASSSSTGSGYEQYFGPGTRLTVT.

In this sample, this clonotype turned up a few times. The chain is built from TRBV7-9 and TRBJ2-1; 12 nucleotides align to TRBD2. With 0 bases clipped from V and 8 bases from J, the junction kept 20 bases outside the gene matches. CDR1 is SEHNR, CDR2 FQNEAQ, per germline (reference sequence). The CDR3 loop spans 21 amino acids. Here the CDR3 reads CASSLAISRLAGVPRSDEQFF. CDR3 nucleotide sequence: TGTGCCAGCAGCTTAGCGATTAGTCGACTAGCGGGAGTCCCTAGGTCCGATGAGCAGTTCTTC. Using reference TRBV7-9 and TRBJ2-1 for the parts outside the CDR3, the full variable domain is DTGVSQNPRHKITKRGQNVTFRCDPISEHNRLYWYRQTLGQGPEFLTYFQNEAQLEKSRLLSDRFSAERPKGSFSTLEIQRTEQGDSAMYLCASSLAISRLAGVPRSDEQFFGPGTRLTVL.

The chain links TRBV7-3 to TRBJ2-3; no firm D call. Per the germline V gene, CDR1 is SGHTA and CDR2 is FQGTGA. This CDR3 is built from 16 residues. The V gene lost 2 bases and the J gene lost 8 bases, with 20 bases spanning the gap. DNA for the CDR3: TGTGCCAGCAGCTTAGTTGGCGGCCTGGTGAAGGGTACGCAGTATTTT. Translating gives CASSLVGGLVKGTQYF.

This clonotype was counted a few times. The V gene is TRBV6-2 or TRBV6-3, the J gene TRBJ2-1, with 8 bases fitting TRBD2. The CDR3 contains 14 residues. CDR1 is MNHEY and CDR2 is SVGEGT in the germline V gene. The V gene end was trimmed by 7 bases and the J gene end by 4 bases; junction bases not matched to a gene: 6. The CDR3 DNA is TGTGCCAGCAAGGGGACTAGGTCTTACAATGAGCAGTTCTTC. Translating gives CASKGTRSYNEQFF.

This clonotype was recorded a few times. This chain connects TRBV25-1 to TRBJ2-7, with 8 bases that match TRBD1. Trimming cost V 3 bases and J 5 bases; bases outside gene matches: 18. Germline lookup yields CDR1 MGHDK and CDR2 SYGVNS. The CDR3 is made up of 18 amino acids. CDR3 amino acids: CASSDGIYRGKDEDEQYF. The CDR3 nucleotides read TGTGCCAGCAGTGATGGCATATACAGGGGGAAGGACGAGGACGAGCAGTACTTC.